This T cell receptor (beta chain) was sequenced in a study of T cell changes during pregnancy in multiple sclerosis. Germline V gene sequence: CDR1 SGHNT, CDR2 YYREEE (reference sequence). V gave up 4 bases and J gave up 3 bases, with 17 bases separating them. This CDR3 comprises 15 residues. Data came from immunoSEQ multiplex PCR; TCRdb stores just in-frame clones and leaves some out. The table has 36,000 or so clones, approximately 90% seen once. The chain has TRBV5-4 and TRBJ2-7; D possibly corresponds to TRBD1 (5 bases). This receptor was taken from a female donor with multiple sclerosis, enrolled in a pregnancy study. The sample was CD8+ T cells from peripheral blood mononuclear cells, taken in the third trimester of pregnancy. The CDR3: CASSLDRNSIYEQYF. The CDR3 DNA is TGTGCCAGCAGCCTCGACAGAAATAGTATCTACGAGCAGTACTTC.